This T cell receptor (beta chain) is drawn from a study of T-cell reconstitution after alpha-beta-depleted transplantation in children. Study-level points and caveats: One year post-transplant, T-cell counts and diversity were largely derived from T cells produced anew.

Library preparation (for TCRbeta) was performed with unique molecular identifiers. One entry per CDR3 protein, called by TCRdb with MiXCR from the PCR reads. The profile shows around 270,000 distinct CDR3 sequences, 10% of them singletons. Germline loops: CDR1 SQVTM, CDR2 ANQGSEA. There are 13 residues in the CDR3. V dropped 8 bases and J dropped 2 bases, with 16 bases sitting between them. This clonotype was seen repeatedly, ten times or more. Its target is unknown. This clonotype was sampled from a boy less than two years old with acute myeloid leukemia, due to receive a stem cell transplant. Specimen: PBMCs, collected before TCRalphabeta/CD19-depleted stem cell transplant. The genes are TRBV29-1 and TRBJ2-7, with D tentatively TRBD2 (6 bases). This CDR3 reads CSFSGLLTYEQYF. The CDR3 DNA reads as TGCAGCTTCTCGGGACTTTTGACCTACGAGCAGTACTTC.